This T cell receptor (beta chain) was profiled in a study of blood T cells in healthy people across ages. Overall study results and limits: Naive CD4+ cell counts and diversity both ran higher in long-lived than in aged donors.

Primers used in a second PCR of roughly 6 to 11 cycles were a sample-barcoded 5' primer and a J-beta primer mix. MiXCR, applied by TCRdb to the 5' RACE reads, yields one record per CDR3 protein. The sample holds 1.5 million to 2 million distinct CDR3 sequences, 25% to 30% seen once. In the case of this clonotype: Its antigen is not identified.

Germline V gene lookup returns CDR1 MDHEN and CDR2 SYDVKM. The CDR3 has 18 residues. V dropped 6 bases and J dropped 6; count of bases not matched to a gene: 14. The chain has TRBV28 and TRBJ2-1; 13 nucleotides match TRBD2. The receptor comes from a woman in her 30s in good health. The sample taken for sequencing was blood. The CDR3 protein is CASRRRTSGGRSFNEQFF. In DNA, the CDR3 is TGTGCCAGCAGGAGACGGACTAGCGGGGGCCGCAGTTTCAATGAGCAGTTCTTC.